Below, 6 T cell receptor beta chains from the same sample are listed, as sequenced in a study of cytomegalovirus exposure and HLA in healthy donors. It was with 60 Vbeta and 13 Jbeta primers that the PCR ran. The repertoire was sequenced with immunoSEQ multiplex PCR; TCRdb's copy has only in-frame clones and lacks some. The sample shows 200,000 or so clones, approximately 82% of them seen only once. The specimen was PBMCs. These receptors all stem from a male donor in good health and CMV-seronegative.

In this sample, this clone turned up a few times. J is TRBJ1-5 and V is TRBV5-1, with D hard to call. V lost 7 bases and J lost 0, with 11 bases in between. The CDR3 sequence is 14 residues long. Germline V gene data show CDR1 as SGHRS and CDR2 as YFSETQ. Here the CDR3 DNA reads TGCGCCAGCTCCCCTGGCGGTAGCAATCAGCCCCAGCATTTT. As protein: CASSPGGSNQPQHF.

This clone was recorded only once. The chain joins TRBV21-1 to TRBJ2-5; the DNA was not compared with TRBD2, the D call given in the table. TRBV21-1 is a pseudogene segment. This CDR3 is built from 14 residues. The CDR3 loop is CASSNGRVLETQYF. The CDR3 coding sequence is TGTGCCAGCAGCAATGGGAGGGTTTTAGAGACCCAGTACTTC.

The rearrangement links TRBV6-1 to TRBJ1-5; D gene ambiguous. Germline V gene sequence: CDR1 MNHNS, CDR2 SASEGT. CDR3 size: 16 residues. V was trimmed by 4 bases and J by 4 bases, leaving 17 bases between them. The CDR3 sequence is CASSAGYSLGNQPQHF. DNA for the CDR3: TGTGCCAGCAGTGCTGGTTACAGTCTTGGTAATCAGCCCCAGCATTTT.

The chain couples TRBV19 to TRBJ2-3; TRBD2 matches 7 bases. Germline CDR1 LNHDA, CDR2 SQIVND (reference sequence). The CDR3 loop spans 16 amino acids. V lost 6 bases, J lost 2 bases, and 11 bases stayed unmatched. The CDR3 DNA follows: TGTGCCAGTAGCCAATTACTCGGGACTACCACAGATACGCAGTATTTT. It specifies CASSQLLGTTTDTQYF.

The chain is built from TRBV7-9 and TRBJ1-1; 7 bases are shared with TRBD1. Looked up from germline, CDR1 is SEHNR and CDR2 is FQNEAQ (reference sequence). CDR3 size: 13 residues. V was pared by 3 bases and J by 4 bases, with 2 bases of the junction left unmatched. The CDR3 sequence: CASSLGTATEAFF. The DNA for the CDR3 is TGTGCCAGCAGCTTGGGGACAGCCACTGAAGCTTTCTTT.

As DNA, the CDR3 is TGTGCCAGCAGCTTAAACCCGGGACTAGCGTACAATGAGCAGTTCTTC. Translating it yields CASSLNPGLAYNEQFF. The rearrangement uses TRBV7-3 and TRBJ2-1; 10 positions agree with TRBD2. CDR3 length: 16 amino acids. V lost 1 base, J lost 4 bases, and 4 bases stayed unmatched. The germline CDR1 and CDR2 sequences are SGHTA and FQGTGA.